The present T cell receptor beta chain was sequenced within a study of beta chain features in type 1 diabetes. Study summary: All of the samples together had roughly 98 million sorted cells examined. Overall study findings and caveats: At VDJ recombination sites, type 1 diabetes patients had fewer insertions and more deleted nucleotides. Researchers report that Type 1 diabetes patients had moderately but significantly shorter TCRB CDR3s across all four CD4+ subsets. Within patients, naive, central memory and Treg TCRB repertoires seemed more similar than within healthy donors.

Sequenced material consisted of expressed TCRB transcripts (all of the isolated RNA was reverse transcribed). The assay was immunoSEQ multiplex PCR, and TCRdb's table has in-frame clones only and misses some. The table shows 200,000 to 300,000 clones, with approximately 10% occurring only once. Of note for this clone: Antigen unknown.

The purity of all sorted populations exceeded 95%. Germline assignment: CDR1 SGHNT and CDR2 YYREEE (reference sequence). This CDR3 has 15 residues. V shed 0 bases and J shed 7 bases, with 14 bases lying between them. This chain links TRBV5-4 with TRBJ2-1; tentative D call: TRBD2 (5 bases). The sequence was collected from a young man with type 1 diabetes. The source material was naive CD4+ T cells from blood. The CDR3 nucleotides read TGTGCCAGCAGCTTGGAGGCTTCGGGGAGTAATGAGCAGTTCTTC. Residues: CASSLEASGSNEQFF.